This T cell receptor (beta chain) was sequenced for a study of blood T cells in healthy people across ages. As to this clonotype: As yet, its antigen is unknown.

Combining a sample-barcoded 5' primer with a J-beta primer mix, a second PCR ran for about 7 to 11 cycles. Each cDNA was tagged by a template-switch adaptor containing 12 random nucleotides. One entry per CDR3 protein, called by TCRdb with MiXCR from the 5' RACE reads. The sample includes more than 800,000 distinct CDR3 sequences, 35% to 55% of them seen just once. Study results and caveats: Diversity was higher, and naive CD4+ cells more numerous, in long-lived donors than in aged donors.

The CDR3 covers 15 residues. Per germline, CDR1 MNHNS and CDR2 SASEGT. The ends lost 0 bases at V and 3 bases at J; junction bases unmatched: 5. This sequence originates from a woman aged 55-70 years in good health. The rearrangement links TRBV6-1 to TRBJ2-7; 7 bases align to TRBD1. The sample was blood. CDR3 region: CASSEAGGVSYEQYF. CDR3 nucleotides: TGTGCCAGCAGTGAAGCAGGGGGCGTTAGCTACGAGCAGTACTTC.